This entry is about one T cell receptor beta chain. Its target is not known. PCR used 60 Vbeta primers and 13 Jbeta primers. Repertoires were generated with immunoSEQ multiplex PCR, while TCRdb's copy carries only in-frame clones and drops some. The sample holds around 100,000 clones; roughly 83% are singletons and the top ten take roughly 3%. The data stem from a study of cytomegalovirus exposure and HLA in healthy donors. Points from the study as a whole: A link between a missense DCLRE1C variant and TCR beta V- and J-gene trimming emerged from a later analysis. High specificity and sensitivity for cytomegalovirus status were reported for the classifier. DRB1 showed the most TCR associations and HLA-C the fewest in a later analysis, as rates varied by HLA locus. HLA alleles showed associations with some 15,000 TCR beta sequences in a later analysis, at a 0.05 false discovery rate.

This CDR3 comprises 14 residues. The germline V gene encodes CDR1 MNHEY and CDR2 SMNVEV (reference sequence). Trimming shortened V by 4 bases and J by 1 base, and 10 bases separated the two germline ends. The chain joins TRBV27 to TRBJ1-1, with D possibly being TRBD1 (5 bases). Sequencing input: PBMCs. The TCR was taken from a woman aged 18-29 years in good health and CMV-seropositive. The CDR3 nucleotides read TGTGCCAGCAGTTGGCGGGGCGGGAACACTGAAGCTTTCTTT. This sequence encodes CASSWRGGNTEAFF.